Listed below are T cell receptor beta chains from one sample, sequenced in a study of OX40 agonist ivuxolimab in advanced cancers. Repertoires were generated with immunoSEQ multiplex PCR, while TCRdb's copy carries only in-frame clones and drops some. The sample carries just over 30,000 clones, 80% to 90% recorded once. The starting material was CD4+ or CD8+ T cells sorted from blood, obtained in a trial of the OX40 agonist ivuxolimab. These TCRs come from an adult with an advanced solid tumor such as melanoma, head and neck, liver or kidney cancer. Both conserved end residues are part of each CDR3. A D gene is named only where the DNA matches it firmly. Part of the rows lack a size; the others show once, few, many or a class for expanded clones.

D gene	J gene	clone size	V gene	CDR3 DNA	CDR3 protein
-	TRBJ2-1	-	TRBV11-2	TGTGCCAGCAGCTTAGCCGGAGGGTCGGCGGCCTACAATGAGCAGTTCTTC	CASSLAGGSAAYNEQFF
-	TRBJ2-3	-	TRBV7-7	TGTGCTAGCAGCTTAGGGCTAGGACCCACAGATACGCAGTATTTT	CASSLGLGPTDTQYF
-	TRBJ1-3	-	TRBV28	TGTGCCAGCAGTTCTCGTCGGCCCCTACAGGGAGGCCGGGACACCATATATTTT	CASSSRRPLQGGRDTIYF
TRBD2	TRBJ2-3	few	TRBV5-1	TGCGCCAGCAGCTTGGGCGGGAGTACAGATACGCAGTATTTT	CASSLGGSTDTQYF
TRBD2	TRBJ2-3	-	TRBV27	TGTGCCAGCAGTTTATCCCCATGGGCTAGCGGGAGGGTCACAGATACGCAGTATTTT	CASSLSPWASGRVTDTQYF
TRBD1	TRBJ2-3	-	TRBV5-1	TGCGCCAGCAGCTTGCTCCAGGGGGCATCAGATACGCAGTATTTT	CASSLLQGASDTQYF
-	TRBJ1-2	-	TRBV11-2	TGTGCCAGCAGCTTAATTGGGCAGGGTAACTATGGCTACACCTTC	CASSLIGQGNYGYTF
TRBD2	TRBJ2-7	once	TRBV19	TGTGCCAGTAGTATCCCTAGAAGCGGGAGTGGGGACGAGCAGTACTTC	CASSIPRSGSGDEQYF
-	TRBJ2-2	-	TRBV7-9	TGTGCCAGCAGCTTAAAGGAACGGAACACCGGGGAGCTGTTTTTT	CASSLKERNTGELFF
TRBD2	TRBJ2-5	-	TRBV5-1	TGCGCCAGCAGCTCAGGCGGGAGGGTTCAAGAGACCCAGTACTTC	CASSSGGRVQETQYF
-	TRBJ2-7	-	TRBV28	TGTGCCAGCCGTATTGGGGCCTTTGACAGACCCTACGAGCAGTACTTC	CASRIGAFDRPYEQYF
TRBD1	TRBJ1-5	-	TRBV15	TGTGCCACCAGCAGAGAGCGGACAGGGGTCCAGCCCCAGCATTTT	CATSRERTGVQPQHF
-	TRBJ2-7	-	TRBV6-5	TGTGCCAGCAGTTACTCCGCTGCTGGGAGCTCCTACGAGCAGTACTTC	CASSYSAAGSSYEQYF
-	TRBJ2-7	-	TRBV5-1	TGCGCCAGCAGCTTGGTTGGCCAAATGTCCTACGAGCAGTACTTC	CASSLVGQMSYEQYF
TRBD2	TRBJ2-7	-	TRBV11-2	TGTGCCAGCAGCTTAATGACTAGCGGGAATTACGAGCAGTACTTC	CASSLMTSGNYEQYF
-	TRBJ2-5	-	TRBV5-4	TGTGCCAGCAGCTTGCAACACGTACAAGAGACCCAGTACTTC	CASSLQHVQETQYF
-	TRBJ2-3	-	TRBV5-6	TGTGCCAGCAGCTTGTTTGCAGGGGTTAGCACAGATACGCAGTATTTT	CASSLFAGVSTDTQYF
-	TRBJ1-2	few	TRBV6-5	TGTGCCAGCAGTTACTCGAGCCAGGATGGCTACACCTTC	CASSYSSQDGYTF
-	TRBJ2-1	-	TRBV4-2	TGTGCCAGCAGCCAAGGGGCAACTGACTACAATGAGCAGTTCTTC	CASSQGATDYNEQFF
TRBD1	TRBJ2-5	-	TRBV7-2	TGTGCCAGCAGCTTAGACAGGGGCGACGAGACCCAAAAGTACTTC	CASSLDRGDETQKYF
-	TRBJ2-1	-	TRBV4-1	TGCGCCAGCAGCCAAGAATGGAGTAATATAGATGAGCAGTTCTTC	CASSQEWSNIDEQFF
-	TRBJ1-1	-	TRBV6-6	TGTGCCAGCAGTTGGGCTGGGGGAGGTACTGAAGCTTTCTTT	CASSWAGGGTEAFF
-	TRBJ1-1	-	TRBV11-2	TGTGCCAGCAGCTTAGCCGGGGAGGTGGCTGAAGCTTTCTTT	CASSLAGEVAEAFF
-	TRBJ2-7	-	TRBV5-1	TGCGCCAGCAGCTTGGCCGTTGGGTCTACCTACGAGCAGTACTTC	CASSLAVGSTYEQYF
-	TRBJ1-2	-	TRBV9	TGTGCCAGCAGCGTAGAGGGAGTAATTAACTATGGCTACACCTTC	CASSVEGVINYGYTF
-	TRBJ1-5	-	TRBV28	TGTGCCAGCAGTTTGACGTTCCGGGGTGGCCAGCCCCAGCATTTT	CASSLTFRGGQPQHF
-	TRBJ2-3	once	TRBV4-1	TGCGCCAGCAGCCAAGATTTTCCGGTCGGTGTTAGCGGCACAGATACGCAGTATTTT	CASSQDFPVGVSGTDTQYF
-	TRBJ2-3	-	TRBV11-3	TGTGCCAGCAGCTTCGGGCTGGGCACAGATACGCAGTATTTT	CASSFGLGTDTQYF
-	TRBJ2-1	-	TRBV2	TGTGCCAGCACCTTGACTAGTACGTGGAATGAGCAGTTCTTC	CASTLTSTWNEQFF
TRBD2	TRBJ2-1	-	TRBV7-6	TGTGCCAGCAGCCGTCCGGGACTAGCGGGGGACAATGAGCAGTTCTTC	CASSRPGLAGDNEQFF
-	TRBJ1-1	-	TRBV6-5	TGTGCCAGCAGTTACGCAAGATACACTGAAGCTTTCTTT	CASSYARYTEAFF
TRBD1	TRBJ1-1	-	TRBV28	TGTGCCAGCCTCTCCCGGGTACGGGACAGACTGGATTTAGGCACTGAAGCTTTCTTT	CASLSRVRDRLDLGTEAFF
-	TRBJ1-3	-	TRBV10-1	TGCGCCAGCACCTTGACAGATTCATATACCTTCTCTGGAAACACCATATATTTT	CASTLTDSYTFSGNTIYF
-	TRBJ2-5	-	TRBV11-2	TGTGCCAGCAGCTTAGGCAGCTACCCCCAAGAGACCCAGTACTTC	CASSLGSYPQETQYF
-	TRBJ2-5	-	TRBV19	TGTGCCAGTAGTCAACAGATCCAAGAGACCCAGTACTTC	CASSQQIQETQYF
-	TRBJ1-1	-	TRBV6-1	TGTGCCAGCACTAACTTGATAACAACTGAAGCTTTCTTT	CASTNLITTEAFF
TRBD2	TRBJ2-7	-	TRBV19	TGTGCCAGTAGTCCTTCCGCGGGAGGGCCCAACGAGCAGTACTTC	CASSPSAGGPNEQYF
-	TRBJ2-3	-	TRBV5-1	TGCGCCAGCAGCTTGATATTGGGAGATACGCAGTATTTT	CASSLILGDTQYF
TRBD1	TRBJ1-2	-	TRBV6-5	TGTGCCAGCAGTTTAGTGTTCACAGGGGCAGGCTATGGCTACACCTTC	CASSLVFTGAGYGYTF
TRBD2	TRBJ2-7	-	TRBV5-1	TGCGCCAGCAGCTTGGGGTGGACTAGCGGGAGTTCCTACGAGCAGTACTTC	CASSLGWTSGSSYEQYF
TRBD1	TRBJ2-1	-	TRBV7-7	TGTGCTAGCAGCTTGGCAGGGGGAAACAATGAGCAGTTCTTC	CASSLAGGNNEQFF
-	TRBJ2-7	-	TRBV11-3	TGTGCCAGCAGCCCTCTGGGCAGAGGGTCCTACGAGCAGTACTTC	CASSPLGRGSYEQYF
-	TRBJ1-1	-	TRBV4-1	TGCGCCAGCAGCAGCAGGGAGGTCACTGAAGCTTTCTTT	CASSSREVTEAFF
-	TRBJ2-1	-	TRBV11-3	TGTGCCAGCAGCCCCGGTGGGGGGCGGGGGACCTACAATGAGCAGTTCTTC	CASSPGGGRGTYNEQFF
-	TRBJ2-1	-	TRBV28	TGTGCCAGCAGTTTCGCGGGTGAGCAGTTCTTC	CASSFAGEQFF
-	TRBJ1-2	-	TRBV14	TGTGCCAGCAGCCAAGATCGCTCCGGTGGCTACACCTTC	CASSQDRSGGYTF